The 23 T cell receptor beta chains presented below share a single source sample, sequenced in a study of T cell responses to AZD1222 COVID-19 vaccine. Sequencing was performed with immunoSEQ multiplex PCR; in TCRdb, only in-frame clones are kept and a portion is missing. The sample lists 90,000 to 100,000 clones, about 89% occurring once. Sequences were derived from peripheral blood, sampled on day 0 of AZD1222 vaccination. The receptors derive from an adult in good health.

This chain connects TRBV4-1 to TRBJ1-1; 8 bases are shared with TRBD1. V gave up 4 bases and J gave up 5 bases; unmatched junction bases: 18. The CDR3 is 18 residues long. Per the germline V gene, CDR1 is MGHRA and CDR2 is YSYEKL. CDR3 coding DNA: TGCGCCAGCAGCCCCATTCGGGCAGGGGGCAAATTGAGGACTGAAGCTTTCTTT. It encodes CASSPIRAGGKLRTEAFF.

This clone appeared a single time. The chain couples TRBV6-5 to TRBJ1-2; 10 positions match TRBD1. The germline V gene encodes CDR1 MNHEY and CDR2 SVGAGI. The CDR3 is 14 residues long. V trimming: 3 bases; J trimming: 8 bases; junction bases outside the gene matches: 6. The CDR3 bases are TGTGCCAGCAGTTATGGGACAGGGGCGTTAGGCTACACCTTC. Amino acids: CASSYGTGALGYTF.

The rearrangement links TRBV6-1 to TRBJ2-7; D gene uncertain. Germline-derived CDR1 and CDR2 are MNHNS and SASEGT. The V end was cut by 2 bases, the J end by 1 base, with 6 bases between. This CDR3 comprises 13 residues. CDR3: CASSERVSYEQYF. The CDR3 bases are TGTGCCAGCAGTGAAAGGGTTTCCTACGAGCAGTACTTC.

J is TRBJ1-1 and V is TRBV7-3; possibly TRBD1 for D (6 bases). This CDR3 spans 15 amino acids. Looked up from germline, CDR1 is SGHTA and CDR2 is FQGTGA. Trimming removed 5 bases from V and 4 bases from J, with 17 bases in between. The CDR3 here is CASSPHGGPGTEAFF. The CDR3 DNA is TGTGCCAGCAGCCCCCATGGGGGGCCGGGCACTGAAGCTTTCTTT. The full variable domain, rest sourced from reference TRBV7-3 and TRBJ1-1, is GAGVSQTPSNKVTEKGKYVELRCDPISGHTALYWYRQSLGQGPEFLIYFQGTGAADDSGLPNDRFFAVRPEGSVSTLKIQRTERGDSAVYLCASSPHGGPGTEAFFGQGTRLTVV.

The chain is built from TRBV11-2 and TRBJ1-6; D gene unclear. The ends were cut back, 0 bases at V and 14 bases at J, with 5 bases in the middle. In germline, CDR1 is SGHAT, CDR2 FQNNGV. The CDR3 spans 11 residues. This chain's CDR3 is CASSLDRTLHF. DNA of the CDR3: TGTGCCAGCAGCTTAGATCGAACCCTCCACTTT.

The chain's CDR3 is CASINPNTGELFF. The CDR3 DNA is TGTGCCAGCATCAACCCGAACACCGGGGAGCTGTTTTTT. The chain joins TRBV6-5 to TRBJ2-2, with D unclear. CDR1 and CDR2 (germline): MNHEY, SVGAGI. CDR3 size: 13 residues. V shed 7 bases and J shed 0 bases, with 6 bases lying between them.

This chain joins TRBV5-1 and TRBJ1-1; D gene unclear. The V and J ends lost 1 base and 4 bases respectively, with 8 bases between them. Germline CDR1 reads SGHRS; CDR2 reads YFSETQ. This CDR3 spans 13 amino acids. The CDR3 region is CASSLKRVTEAFF. The CDR3 bases are TGCGCCAGCAGCTTGAAGCGGGTCACTGAAGCTTTCTTT.

The V gene is TRBV9, the J gene TRBJ1-4; D may be TRBD1 (5 bases). V dropped 4 bases and J dropped 5 bases, with 15 bases sitting between them. Germline CDR1 reads SGDLS; CDR2 reads YYNGEE. CDR3 length: 15 amino acids. The CDR3 sequence is CASSLSGASNEKLFF. For the CDR3, the DNA is TGTGCCAGCAGCCTCTCCGGGGCTTCGAATGAAAAACTGTTTTTT. Full variable domain (missing parts from reference TRBV9 and TRBJ1-4): DSGVTQTPKHLITATGQRVTLRCSPRSGDLSVYWYQQSLDQGLQFLIQYYNGEERAKGNILERFSAQQFPDLHSELNLSSLELGDSALYFCASSLSGASNEKLFFGSGTQLSVL.

The genes are TRBV10-3 and TRBJ1-2; no clear D. The germline V and J ends were trimmed by 8 bases and 8 bases, with 18 bases remaining between them. Looked up from germline, CDR1 is ENHRY and CDR2 is SYGVKD. The CDR3 sequence is 13 residues long. The CDR3 DNA is TGTGCCATCCCCCTAAAAGGGTCGGACGGCTACACCTTC. Translation: CAIPLKGSDGYTF.

The V call is TRBV5-6, the J call TRBJ1-1; D is unclear. The CDR3 is 11 amino acids. V was trimmed by 7 bases and J by 1 base, leaving 5 bases between them. Germline assignment: CDR1 SGHDT and CDR2 YYEEEE. This CDR3 is CASLRNTEAFF. The CDR3 nucleotides read TGTGCCAGCCTCAGGAACACTGAAGCTTTCTTT.

This clone was seen once. V usage is TRBV19 and J usage is TRBJ2-1; the match to TRBD2 covers 7 bases. Germline assignment: CDR1 LNHDA and CDR2 SQIVND (reference sequence). Unmatched junction bases numbered 11, after V lost 9 bases and J lost 6 bases. The CDR3 runs 14 residues. CDR3: CASAGLDIRNEQFF. CDR3 nucleotides: TGTGCCAGCGCCGGACTAGATATCCGCAATGAGCAGTTCTTC. Full variable domain (rest looked up from reference TRBV19 and TRBJ2-1): DGGITQSPKYLFRKEGQNVTLSCEQNLNHDAMYWYRQDPGQGLRLIYYSQIVNDFQKGDIAEGYSVSREKKESFPLTVTSAQKNPTAFYLCASAGLDIRNEQFFGPGTRLTVL.

The rearrangement links TRBV5-1 to TRBJ1-2; 7 nucleotides match TRBD1. Trimming took 2 bases from V and 7 from J; bases not matched to a gene: 5. The germline CDR1 and CDR2 sequences are SGHRS and YFSETQ. The CDR3 spans 13 residues. The CDR3 is CASSLGTVFGYTF. In nucleotides, the CDR3 is TGCGCCAGCAGCTTAGGGACAGTCTTTGGCTACACCTTC.

The chain employs TRBV7-8 and TRBJ2-5; D possibly matches TRBD1 or TRBD2 (8 bases each). Germline V gene sequence: CDR1 SGHVS, CDR2 FQNEAQ. The ends were cut back, 1 base at V and 4 bases at J, with 28 bases in the middle. CDR3 length: 20 residues. CDR3 DNA sequence: TGTGCCAGCAGCTTAGAGGAGGTGACAGGGGTTAGCGGGGAGATAGAGACCCAGTACTTC. It codes for CASSLEEVTGVSGEIETQYF.

As regards this clone: Different DNA sequences within this sample yield the same CDR3. J is TRBJ2-2 and V is TRBV18; weak D call: TRBD2 (5 bases). V was cut by 3 bases and J by 5 bases, with 7 bases left in between. Germline V gene lookup returns CDR1 KGHSH and CDR2 LQKENI. The CDR3 loop spans 13 amino acids. CDR3 in amino acids: CASSPSGTGELFF. In DNA, the CDR3 is TGTGCCAGCTCACCGAGCGGTACCGGGGAGCTGTTTTTT.

V is TRBV14 and J is TRBJ1-1; TRBD1 might be the D (5 bases). The germline V and J ends were trimmed by 6 bases and 3 bases, with 8 bases remaining between them. The CDR3 totals 12 residues. CDR1 is SGHDN and CDR2 is FVKESK in the germline V gene. CDR3 DNA: TGTGCCAGCAGGGGGCTGTACACTGAAGCTTTCTTT. Residues: CASRGLYTEAFF.

The chain is built from TRBV18 and TRBJ1-2; no reliable D call. The CDR3 spans 14 residues. Between the trimmed V and J ends, which lost 3 bases and 4 bases, there was a span of 12 bases. Germline loops: CDR1 KGHSH, CDR2 LQKENI. The CDR3 sequence is CASSPGRIGYGYTF. The CDR3 region has the DNA TGTGCCAGCTCACCGGGTCGGATAGGCTATGGCTACACCTTC.

The CDR3 DNA follows: TGTGCCAGCAGCCAGGGACAGGGCTACTATAATTCACCCCTCCACTTT. Residues: CASSQGQGYYNSPLHF. This sequence joins TRBV7-2 and TRBJ1-6; the match to TRBD1 covers 9 bases. The CDR3 extends over 16 amino acids. V was clipped by 5 bases and J by 3 bases; unmatched bases: 5. Germline loops: CDR1 SGHTA, CDR2 FQGNSA. The full variable domain, its missing parts supplied by reference TRBV7-2 and TRBJ1-6, is GAGVSQSPSNKVTEKGKDVELRCDPISGHTALYWYRQSLGQGLEFLIYFQGNSAPDKSGLPSDRFSAERTGGSVSTLTIQRTQQEDSAVYLCASSQGQGYYNSPLHFGNGTRLTVT.

The chain carries TRBV3-1 (or the pseudogene TRBV3-2) and TRBJ2-5, with D possibly being TRBD1 or TRBD2 (5 bases each). Between the trimmed V and J ends, which lost 2 bases and 7 bases, there was a span of 14 bases. There are 14 residues in the CDR3. CDR1 is LGHDT, CDR2 YNNKEL, per germline (reference sequence). The CDR3 spells CASSQSGTTGTQYF. CDR3 in DNA: TGTGCCAGCAGCCAATCCGGGACCACAGGGACCCAGTACTTC.

The chain carries TRBV7-9 and TRBJ1-2, with D tentatively TRBD1 (6 bases). The germline V and J ends were trimmed by 8 bases and 5 bases, with 12 bases remaining between them. Germline assignment: CDR1 SEHNR and CDR2 FQNEAQ (reference sequence). This CDR3 has 12 residues. The DNA of the CDR3 is TGTGCCAGCGGGGGAACAGGGTATGGCTACACCTTC. This codes for CASGGTGYGYTF.

The rearrangement joins TRBV30 to TRBJ1-6, with D hard to call. Trimming took off 1 base at V and 8 bases at J, with 15 bases between the two ends. This CDR3 is built from 15 residues. Germline assignment: CDR1 GTSNPN and CDR2 SVGIG (reference sequence). CDR3 in DNA: TGTGCCTGGAGTGACGCGGCGGGCCAGGATTCACCCCTCCACTTT. Its protein product is CAWSDAAGQDSPLHF.

The genes are TRBV7-2 and TRBJ2-1, with 13 nucleotides matching TRBD2. With V trimmed by 5 bases and J by 15 bases, 13 bases remained unmatched. Germline CDR1 is SGHTA and CDR2 is FQGNSA. The CDR3 is 15 residues long. As DNA, the CDR3 is TGTGCCAGCAGCCCTAGCGGACTAGCGGGGGAGCGGCGGTTCTTC. Translated, it gives CASSPSGLAGERRFF.

This clone was detected only once. The chain joins TRBV12-5 to TRBJ1-2, with D hard to call. The CDR3 length is 13 residues. Germline-derived CDR1 and CDR2 are LGHNT and FRNRAP. V shed 7 bases and J shed 2 bases, with 11 bases lying between them. CDR3 loop: CASAPGGNYGYTF. The CDR3, as DNA: TGTGCTAGTGCCCCGGGCGGGAACTATGGCTACACCTTC.

This clone was recorded once. V gene TRBV10-2 combines with J gene TRBJ2-1, with 13 bases fitting TRBD2. V shed 6 bases and J 2 bases; nucleotides not matched to a gene: 13. Germline lookup yields CDR1 WSHSY and CDR2 SAAADI. CDR3 size: 19 residues. As DNA, the CDR3 is TGCGCCAGCAGGATCGAACTAGCGGGGGGGTCTTCAACCTACAATGAGCAGTTCTTC. Translated: CASRIELAGGSSTYNEQFF.